The 7 T cell receptor beta chains in this list originate from one sample, sequenced in a study of vaccination and CD4 T cells after COVID-19. Treatment: approximately 9-day PBMC culture with coronavirus spike peptide pools or control peptides (ViraFEST assay). No antigens are known for them. Scientists ran DNA taken from cultured CD4+ T cells through the Oncomine TCR Beta short-read assay for sequencing. TCRdb analysed the PCR reads with MiXCR anew, one entry per CDR3 protein. The sample yields 18,000 or so distinct CDR3 sequences, just under 30% seen once. Material: cultured CD4+ T cells from blood. These TCRs come from a human donor with COVID-19.

The chain carries TRBV6-1 and TRBJ1-5; D is undetermined. CDR3 length equals 14 residues. V lost 5 bases to trimming and J lost 0 bases, with 8 bases between them. Germline V gene lookup returns CDR1 MNHNS and CDR2 SASEGT. The CDR3: CASSNPDSNQPQHF. The CDR3 DNA sequence: TGTGCCAGCAGTAACCCGGATAGCAATCAGCCCCAGCATTTT.

This clonotype was counted between two and nine times. The chain combines TRBV11-3 with TRBJ2-4; possible D gene TRBD2, 5 bases. Germline CDR1 reads SGHNT; CDR2 reads YENEEA. CDR3 length equals 14 residues. V was pared by 0 bases and J by 9 bases, with 12 bases between. CDR3 in DNA: TGTGCCAGCAGCTTAGATCGTGGGAGAGCCATTCAGTACTTC. As protein: CASSLDRGRAIQYF.

This clonotype ranks as medium-sized. The rearrangement uses TRBV7-8 and TRBJ1-6; no clear D gene. Trimming removed 5 bases at V and 0 bases at J, with 17 bases between. In germline, CDR1 is SGHVS, CDR2 FQNEAQ. The CDR3 covers 18 residues. In DNA, the CDR3 is TGTGCCAGCAGCGTTACCCGCGATACGAGCTCCTATAATTCACCCCTCCACTTT. Translation gives CASSVTRDTSSYNSPLHF.

This clonotype turned up a few times. The V gene is TRBV7-9, the J gene TRBJ2-2; a weak D match, TRBD1 (5 bases). The germline gives CDR1 SEHNR, CDR2 FQNEAQ (reference sequence). V lost 2 bases to trimming and J lost 6 bases, with 10 bases between them. The CDR3 covers 14 residues. As DNA, the CDR3 is TGTGCCAGCAGCTTATCAGGGATGGCCGGGGAGCTGTTTTTT. It specifies CASSLSGMAGELFF.

This clonotype was seen a few times. The rearrangement links TRBV4-2 to TRBJ2-2; D possibly corresponds to TRBD2 (5 bases). V lost 0 bases and J 4 bases, leaving 6 bases between the germline ends. From germline, CDR1 is LGHNA and CDR2 YNFKEQ. This CDR3 is 14 amino acids long. The chain's CDR3 is CASSQDGGTGELFF. In DNA form, the CDR3 reads TGTGCCAGCAGCCAAGATGGAGGCACCGGGGAGCTGTTTTTT.

The genes are TRBV2 and TRBJ1-1; D gene ambiguous. The CDR3 spans 13 residues. Germline lookup yields CDR1 SNHLY and CDR2 FYNNEI. V was cut by 3 bases and J by 3 bases, with 8 bases left in between. The CDR3 nucleotides read TGTGCCAGCAGTGAGTTGGAGGACACTGAAGCTTTCTTT. As protein: CASSELEDTEAFF.

About this clonotype: At one of its ends the junction is not consistent with the germline gene, which may arise from a read error. The V gene is TRBV6-5, the J gene TRBJ1-5, with no clear D. CDR3 length: 15 residues. Germline CDR1 MNHEY, CDR2 SVGAGI. The CDR3 bases are TGTGCCGGCAGTTATGAGGGAGGAAGCAATCAGCCCCAGCATTTT. This translates into CAGSYEGGSNQPQHF.